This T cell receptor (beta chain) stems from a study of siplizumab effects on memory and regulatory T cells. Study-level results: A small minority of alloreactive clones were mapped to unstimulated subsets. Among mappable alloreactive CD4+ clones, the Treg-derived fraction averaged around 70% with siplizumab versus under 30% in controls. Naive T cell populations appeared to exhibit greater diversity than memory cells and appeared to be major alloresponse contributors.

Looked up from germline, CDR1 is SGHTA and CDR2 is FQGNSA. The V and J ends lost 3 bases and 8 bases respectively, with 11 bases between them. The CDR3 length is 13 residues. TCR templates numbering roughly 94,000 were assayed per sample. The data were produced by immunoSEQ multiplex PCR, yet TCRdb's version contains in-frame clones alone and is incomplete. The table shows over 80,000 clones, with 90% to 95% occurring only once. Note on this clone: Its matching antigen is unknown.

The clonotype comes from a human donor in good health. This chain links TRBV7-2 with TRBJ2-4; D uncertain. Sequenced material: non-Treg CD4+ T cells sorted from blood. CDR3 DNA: TGTGCCAGCAGCTTGCACCCAAGGGACATTCAGTACTTC. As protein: CASSLHPRDIQYF.